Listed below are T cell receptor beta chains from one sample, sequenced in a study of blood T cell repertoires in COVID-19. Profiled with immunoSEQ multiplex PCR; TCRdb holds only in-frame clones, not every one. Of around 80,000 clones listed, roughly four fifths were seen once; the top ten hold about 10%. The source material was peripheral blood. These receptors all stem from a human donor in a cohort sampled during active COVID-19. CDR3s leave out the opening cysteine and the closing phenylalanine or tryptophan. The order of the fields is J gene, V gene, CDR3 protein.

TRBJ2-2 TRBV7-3 ASSQRRGTGELF
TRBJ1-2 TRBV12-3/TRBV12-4 ASSFREGYGYT
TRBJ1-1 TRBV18 ASSPSSRSEAF
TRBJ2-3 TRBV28 ASRSLVADTQY
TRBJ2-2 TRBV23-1 ASSQKTGFWGTTGELF
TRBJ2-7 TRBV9 ASSPRGKVGEYEQY
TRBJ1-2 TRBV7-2 ASSLAMTTNYGYT
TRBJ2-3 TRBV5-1 ASSPRTGGSDTQY
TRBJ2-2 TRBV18 ASSPPATSGTGELF
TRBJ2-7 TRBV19 ASSTLTGFGEQY
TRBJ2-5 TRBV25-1 ASSEYPRQGARETQY
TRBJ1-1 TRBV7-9 ASSLWTGGNTEAF
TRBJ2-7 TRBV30 AWSGRGEQY
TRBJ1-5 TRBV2 ASRGQGAGQPQH
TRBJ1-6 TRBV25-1 ASSVWSSSYNSPLH
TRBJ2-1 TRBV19 ASSIAPKTEQF
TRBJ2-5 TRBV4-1 ASSRATTTSGEETQY
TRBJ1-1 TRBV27 ASSYREGTEAF
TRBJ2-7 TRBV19 ASGTWTGGEQY
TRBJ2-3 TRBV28 ASTRTGGSTDTQY
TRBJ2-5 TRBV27 ASSPLGRTGLAQETQY
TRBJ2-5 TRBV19 ASSIARDSQETQY
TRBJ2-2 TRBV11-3 ASSPRTGELF
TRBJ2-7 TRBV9 ASSVGLGEGYEQY
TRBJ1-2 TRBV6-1 ASSESPGRGYT
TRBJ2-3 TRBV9 ASGSGSGGETQY
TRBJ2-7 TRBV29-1 SVKGGREPYEQY
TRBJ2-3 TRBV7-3 ASSPGVTDTQY
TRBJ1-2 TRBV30 AWSFPRQGGYGYT
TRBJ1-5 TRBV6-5 ASTSQGLGQPQH
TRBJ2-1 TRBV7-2 ASSLSSGSYNEQF
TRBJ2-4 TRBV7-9 ASSEARLAGGDIQY
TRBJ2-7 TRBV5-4 ASSYRGGDDEQY
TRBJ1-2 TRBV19 ASWSPSGYT